The 26 T cell receptor beta chains presented below share a single source sample, sequenced in a study of glioma-infiltrating T cells. TCR alpha and beta CDR3 regions were amplified from RNA using iRepertoire nested multiplex PCR. TCRdb reprocessed the multiplex PCR reads with MiXCR, giving one entry per CDR3 protein. Here the sample spans under 200,000 distinct CDR3 sequences, around 40% being singletons. Material for sequencing was glioma tissue, nonneoplastic brain tissue, or PBMCs (not recorded which). These receptors all come from a human donor with low-grade glioma or glioblastoma, undergoing nonglioma brain surgery, or in good health (not recorded which).

This clonotype was recorded at least ten times. V and J are TRBV20-1 and TRBJ2-3; a weak D match, TRBD1 (6 bases). The V gene lost 6 bases and the J gene lost 4 bases, with 23 bases spanning the gap. Germline loops: CDR1 DFQATT, CDR2 SNEGSKA (reference sequence). The CDR3 contains 16 residues. Written as DNA, the CDR3 is TGCAGTGCCCCGCCCCCACTGGGCAGGGGACCAGATACGCAGTATTTT. Translating it yields CSAPPPLGRGPDTQYF.

This clonotype was picked up many times. V gene TRBV25-1 combines with J gene TRBJ2-1, with D unclear. The V gene lost 1 base and the J gene lost 7 bases, with 8 bases spanning the gap. This CDR3 region has 13 residues. Germline-derived CDR1 and CDR2 are MGHDK and SYGVNS. In DNA, the CDR3 is TGTGCCAGCAGTGAATGGGCCGGAAATGAGCAGTTCTTC. Its translation is CASSEWAGNEQFF.

The sample holds many counts of this clonotype. The V call is TRBV18, the J call TRBJ1-5; D ambiguous. The V gene's germline CDR1 is KGHSH and CDR2 LQKENI. The CDR3 has 16 amino acids. The ends were cut back, 5 bases at V and 3 bases at J, with 17 bases in the middle. For the CDR3, the DNA is TGTGCCAGCTCATCCTCACGTCCCGGAATCAATCAGCCCCAGCATTTT. Its protein is CASSSSRPGINQPQHF.

The V and J genes are TRBV5-4 and TRBJ2-1, with 9 bases matching TRBD2. There are 16 residues in the CDR3. Germline V gene lookup returns CDR1 SGHNT and CDR2 YYREEE (reference sequence). The V gene end was trimmed by 4 bases and the J gene end by 4 bases; junction bases not matched to a gene: 9. Here the CDR3 DNA reads TGTGCCAGCAGCAAAAGGGTGACTAGCGGATACAATGAGCAGTTCTTC. Its protein product is CASSKRVTSGYNEQFF.

This clonotype was seen at least ten times. The rearrangement uses TRBV20-1 and TRBJ2-7, with 8 nucleotides matching TRBD1. The V gene end was trimmed by 6 bases and the J gene end by 6 bases; junction bases not matched to a gene: 7. The CDR3 totals 12 residues. From germline, CDR1 is DFQATT and CDR2 SNEGSKA (reference sequence). CDR3 nucleotides: TGCAGTGCATCGGGACAGGCGAGCGAGCAGTACTTC. Translation: CSASGQASEQYF.

The CDR3 region is CASSSGTSGSYNEQFF. Written as DNA, the CDR3 is TGTGCCAGCAGCTCAGGGACTAGCGGGTCCTACAATGAGCAGTTCTTC. V usage is TRBV5-4 and J usage is TRBJ2-1, with 12 bases that match TRBD2. After removal of 3 bases from V and 1 base from J, the junction contained 2 bases not matched to a gene. The germline CDR1 and CDR2 sequences are SGHNT and YYREEE (reference sequence). CDR3 length equals 16 residues.

A remark on this clonotype: A much larger clone sits a single nucleotide away, making a read error possible. This sequence joins TRBV2 and TRBJ2-7; D perhaps matches TRBD2 (5 bases). Per germline, CDR1 SNHLY and CDR2 FYNNEI. The CDR3 is made up of 11 amino acids. The CDR3 region is CAGSFRGEQYF. DNA for the CDR3: TGTGCCGGCAGCTTCCGCGGGGAGCAGTACTTC.

To note about this clonotype: This could be a read error, since a much larger clone is one nucleotide away. The gene calls are TRBV11-2 and TRBJ2-5; the D gene is possibly TRBD1 (6 bases). The CDR3 is 14 residues long. From germline, CDR1 is SGHAT and CDR2 FQNNGV. V lost 2 bases, J lost 10 bases, and 17 bases lay in between. The CDR3 is CASSLQGMGSNQYF. The CDR3 bases are TGTGCCAGCAGCTTACAGGGGATGGGTTCTAACCAGTACTTC.

Concerning this clonotype itself: The junction differs from germline at one of its ends, possibly a read error. The chain is built from TRBV6-2 or TRBV6-3 and TRBJ1-5, with D hard to call. Germline V gene data show CDR1 as MNHEY and CDR2 as SVGEGT. The CDR3 consists of 12 residues. CDR3 in amino acids: CASSDGDHPQHF. The CDR3 nucleotides read TGTGCCAGCAGTGACGGTGATCATCCCCAGCATTTT.

This clonotype was found many times. The chain combines TRBV5-1 with TRBJ2-1; a possible D gene is TRBD1 (5 bases). V was cut by 1 base and J by 8 bases, with 19 bases left in between. The germline gives CDR1 SGHRS, CDR2 YFSETQ. The CDR3 contains 16 residues. CDR3 bases: TGCGCCAGCAGCTTGTCGCAGGGTGATTCTATGGATGAGCAGTTCTTC. Its protein is CASSLSQGDSMDEQFF.

Regarding this clonotype: At one end the junction does not follow the germline gene, possibly because of a read error. The V call is TRBV11-2, the J call TRBJ2-7; TRBD2 matches 9 bases. In germline, CDR1 is SGHAT, CDR2 FQNNGV. The CDR3 consists of 13 residues. CDR3 protein: CASSAGGPYEQYF. CDR3 DNA: TGTGCAAGCAGCGCGGGAGGGCCCTACGAGCAGTACTTC. Looking up the rest from reference TRBV11-2 and TRBJ2-7 gives the full variable domain: EAGVAQSPRYKIIEKRQSVAFWCNPISGHATLYWYQQILGQGPKLLIQFQNNGVVDDSQLPKDRFSAERLKGVDSTLKIQPAKLEDSAVYLCASSAGGPYEQYFGPGTRLTVT.

This clonotype showed up just a few times. A much larger clone differs by one base, so this may be a read error. V usage is TRBV27 and J usage is TRBJ1-4; the D is unclear. The CDR3 spans 13 residues. Germline values: CDR1 MNHEY, CDR2 SMNVEV (reference sequence). Between the trimmed V and J ends, which lost 6 bases and 8 bases, there was a span of 13 bases. In DNA, the CDR3 is TGTGCCAGCAGACCAACGGGCAGAGAAAAACTGTTTTTT. It yields the protein CASRPTGREKLFF.

In its sample, this clonotype was seen many times. This chain uses TRBV7-9 with TRBJ2-7; TRBD2 matches 11 bases. Germline CDR1 and CDR2: SEHNR and FQNEAQ (reference sequence). The J segment lost 6 bases and the V segment lost 1 base, leaving 8 bases of the junction unmatched. The CDR3 spans 16 residues. The CDR3 nucleotides read TGTGCCAGCAGCTTAGGCCCTAGCGGGAGGACGGCCGAGCAGTACTTC. Encoded protein: CASSLGPSGRTAEQYF.

Notes on this clonotype: One junction end does not reproduce the germline sequence, and a read error may be involved. The J gene is TRBJ1-5, the V gene TRBV20-1; the D gene is possibly TRBD1 (6 bases). Per the germline V gene, CDR1 is DFQATT and CDR2 is SNEGSKA (reference sequence). The CDR3 sequence is 14 residues long. CDR3 sequence (DNA): TGCAGTGCTGCCAACATTCAGGGGTATCAGACCCAGCATTTT. Protein: CSAANIQGYQTQHF.

The chain links TRBV20-1 to TRBJ2-1, with D possibly TRBD2 on 5 matching bases. The V and J ends lost 8 bases and 4 bases respectively, with 15 bases between them. CDR3 size: 13 residues. CDR1 and CDR2 from the germline V gene are DFQATT and SNEGSKA (reference sequence). The CDR3, as DNA: TGCAGTTCGGAGGCACTTTATTACAATGAGCAGTTCTTC. As protein: CSSEALYYNEQFF.

J is TRBJ2-7 and V is TRBV7-9, with TRBD2 identical over 11 bases. Germline CDR1 reads SEHNR; CDR2 reads FQNEAQ (reference sequence). The V gene end was trimmed by 2 bases and the J gene end by 1 base; junction bases not matched to a gene: 4. The CDR3 length is 16 residues. CDR3 region: CASSLRTSGLSYEQYF. DNA for the CDR3: TGTGCCAGCAGCTTACGGACTAGCGGGCTATCCTACGAGCAGTACTTC.

To note about this clonotype: A much larger clone sits a single nucleotide away, making a read error possible. The chain links TRBV28 to TRBJ2-7, with D tentatively TRBD1 or TRBD2 (6 bases each). CDR1 is MDHEN, CDR2 SYDVKM, per germline. V was shortened by 10 bases and J by 4 bases, with 20 bases between the two germline ends. The CDR3 sequence is 14 residues long. CDR3: CAIRGLRGKYEQYF. CDR3 DNA: TGTGCCATCAGGGGATTACGGGGGAAGTACGAGCAGTACTTC.

V and J are TRBV5-4 and TRBJ2-3; the D gene is possibly TRBD2 (5 bases). Trimming pared 1 base from V and 2 bases from J, leaving 8 bases between. Germline V gene data show CDR1 as SGHNT and CDR2 as YYREEE (reference sequence). This CDR3 is built from 14 residues. The CDR3: CASSLTGNTDTQYF. CDR3 coding DNA: TGTGCCAGCAGCTTGACGGGGAACACAGATACGCAGTATTTT.

A word on this clonotype: One junction end does not reproduce the germline sequence, and a read error may be involved. The chain joins TRBV6-1 to TRBJ1-5; weak D call: TRBD1 (5 bases). The CDR3 has 16 residues. Per the germline V gene, CDR1 is MNHNS and CDR2 is SASEGT. The CDR3 region is CASSDPNHRFAQLQHF. The CDR3 DNA is TGTGCCAGCAGTGATCCGAACCACAGGTTCGCGCAGCTCCAGCATTTT.

On this clonotype: A much larger clone sits a single nucleotide away, making a read error possible. The chain recombines TRBV6-5 with TRBJ2-2, with D tentatively TRBD2 (5 bases). In germline, CDR1 is MNHEY, CDR2 SVGAGI. The CDR3 spans 15 residues. V lost 7 bases and J 0 bases, leaving 12 bases between the germline ends. In DNA, the CDR3 is TGTGCCAGCACCAAATGGGGAGCGAACACCGGGGAGCTGTTTTTT. This sequence encodes CASTKWGANTGELFF.

This clonotype has ten or more counts. This chain links TRBV25-1 with TRBJ1-1, with 8 bases lining up with TRBD1. J was trimmed by 1 base and V by 6 bases; bases with no gene match: 4. Per germline, CDR1 MGHDK and CDR2 SYGVNS. This CDR3 comprises 14 residues. CDR3 loop: CASRIQGGNTEAFF. CDR3 DNA sequence: TGTGCCAGCAGGATACAGGGGGGGAACACTGAAGCTTTCTTT.

The rearrangement joins TRBV5-1 to TRBJ1-4; weak D call: TRBD1 (5 bases). Deletions cut 3 bases from V and 6 bases from J, with 12 bases between. CDR3 size: 14 residues. Germline-derived CDR1 and CDR2 are SGHRS and YFSETQ. The DNA for the CDR3 is TGCGCCAGCAGCTCCGGGACGGATCATGAAAAACTGTTTTTT. Translating it yields CASSSGTDHEKLFF. Looking up the rest from reference TRBV5-1 and TRBJ1-4 gives the full variable domain: KAGVTQTPRYLIKTRGQQVTLSCSPISGHRSVSWYQQTPGQGLQFLFEYFSETQRNKGNFPGRFSGRQFSNSRSEMNVSTLELGDSALYLCASSSGTDHEKLFFGSGTQLSVL.

On this clonotype: This sequence may be a read error, since a much larger clone differs from it by one base. V and J are TRBV24-1 and TRBJ1-5; D gene uncertain. CDR3 length: 14 amino acids. The germline V gene has CDR1 KGHDR and CDR2 SFDVKD. The CDR3 sequence: CTTSDAARGQPQHF. In DNA, the CDR3 is TGTACCACCAGTGATGCGGCGCGAGGTCAGCCCCAGCATTTT.

In regard to this clonotype: A junction boundary mismatches the germline segment, possibly from a read error. The genes are TRBV20-1 and TRBJ2-1; D not resolved. There are 16 residues in the CDR3. The germline V gene has CDR1 DFQATT and CDR2 SNEGSKA (reference sequence). This CDR3 reads CSARDFRGTLNNDQFF. Written as DNA, the CDR3 is TGCAGTGCTAGAGATTTTCGAGGTACATTAAACAATGACCAGTTCTTC.

V is TRBV12-3 or TRBV12-4 and J is TRBJ2-2, with TRBD1 matching over 8 bases. V shed 3 bases, J shed 5 bases, and the junction held 5 bases outside the gene matches. This CDR3 spans 15 amino acids. The CDR3, as DNA: TGTGCCAGCAGTTTCGGCAGGGGGCTTACCGGGGAGCTGTTTTTT. Its translation is CASSFGRGLTGELFF.

The chain carries TRBV12-5 and TRBJ2-5; D is unclear. The CDR3 sequence is 12 residues long. V was clipped by 5 bases and J by 5 bases, with 9 bases between them. The germline gives CDR1 LGHNT, CDR2 FRNRAP. This CDR3 reads CASGPDPETQYF. CDR3 coding DNA: TGTGCTAGTGGTCCGGACCCGGAGACCCAGTACTTC.